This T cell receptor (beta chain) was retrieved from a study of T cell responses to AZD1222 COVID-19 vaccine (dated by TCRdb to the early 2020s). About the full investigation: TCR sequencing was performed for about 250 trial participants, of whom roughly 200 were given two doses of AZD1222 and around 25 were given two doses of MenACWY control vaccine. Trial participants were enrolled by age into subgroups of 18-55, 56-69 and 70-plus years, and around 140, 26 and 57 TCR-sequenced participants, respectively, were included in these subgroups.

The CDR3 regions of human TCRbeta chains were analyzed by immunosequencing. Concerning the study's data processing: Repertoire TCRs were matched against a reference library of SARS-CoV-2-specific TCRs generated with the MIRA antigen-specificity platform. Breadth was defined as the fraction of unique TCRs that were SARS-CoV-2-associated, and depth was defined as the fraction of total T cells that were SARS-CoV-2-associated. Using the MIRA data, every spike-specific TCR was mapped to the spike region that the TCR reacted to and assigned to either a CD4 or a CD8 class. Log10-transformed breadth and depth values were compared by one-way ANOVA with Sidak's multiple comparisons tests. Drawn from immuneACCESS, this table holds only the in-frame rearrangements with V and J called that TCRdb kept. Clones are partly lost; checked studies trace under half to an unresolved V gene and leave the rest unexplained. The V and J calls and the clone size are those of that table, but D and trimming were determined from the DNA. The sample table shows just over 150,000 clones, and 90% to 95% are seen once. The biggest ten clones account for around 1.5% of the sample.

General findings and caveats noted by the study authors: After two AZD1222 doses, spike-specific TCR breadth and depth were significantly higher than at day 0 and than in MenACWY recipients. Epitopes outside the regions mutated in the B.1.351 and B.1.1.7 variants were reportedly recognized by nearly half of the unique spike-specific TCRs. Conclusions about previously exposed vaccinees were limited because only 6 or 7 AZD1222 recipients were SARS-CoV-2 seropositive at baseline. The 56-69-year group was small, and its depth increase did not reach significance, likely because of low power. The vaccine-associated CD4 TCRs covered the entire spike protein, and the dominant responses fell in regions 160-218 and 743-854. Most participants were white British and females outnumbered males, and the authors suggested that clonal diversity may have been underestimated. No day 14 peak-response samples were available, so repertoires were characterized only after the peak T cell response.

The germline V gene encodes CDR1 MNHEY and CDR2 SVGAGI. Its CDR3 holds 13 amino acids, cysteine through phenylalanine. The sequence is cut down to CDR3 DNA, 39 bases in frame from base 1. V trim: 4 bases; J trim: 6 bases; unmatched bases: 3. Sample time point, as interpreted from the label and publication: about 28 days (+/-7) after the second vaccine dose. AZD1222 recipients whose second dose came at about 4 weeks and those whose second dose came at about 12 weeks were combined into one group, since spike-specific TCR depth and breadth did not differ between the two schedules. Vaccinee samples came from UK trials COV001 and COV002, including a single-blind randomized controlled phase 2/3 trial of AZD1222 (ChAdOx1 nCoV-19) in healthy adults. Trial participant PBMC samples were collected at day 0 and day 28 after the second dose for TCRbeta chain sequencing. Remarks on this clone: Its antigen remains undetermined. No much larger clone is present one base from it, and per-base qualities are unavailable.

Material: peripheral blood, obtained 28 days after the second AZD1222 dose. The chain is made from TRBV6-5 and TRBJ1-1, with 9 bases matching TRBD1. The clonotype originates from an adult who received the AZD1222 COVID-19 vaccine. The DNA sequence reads TGTGCCAGCAGTTCTACAGGGGGCTCTGAAGCTTTCTTT. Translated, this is CASSSTGGSEAFF.